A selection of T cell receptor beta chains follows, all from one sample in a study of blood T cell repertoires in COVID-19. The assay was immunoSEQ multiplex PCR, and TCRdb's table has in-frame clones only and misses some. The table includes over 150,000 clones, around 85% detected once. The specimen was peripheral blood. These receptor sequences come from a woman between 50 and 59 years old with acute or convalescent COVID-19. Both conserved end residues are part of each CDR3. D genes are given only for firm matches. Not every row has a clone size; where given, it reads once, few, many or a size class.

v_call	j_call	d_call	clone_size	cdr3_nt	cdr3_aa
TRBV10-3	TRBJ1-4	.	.	TGTGCCATCAGTGAACTGGAGGGTGGGAAACTGTTTTTT	CAISELEGGKLFF
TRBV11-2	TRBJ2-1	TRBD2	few	TGTGCCAGCTCGACCTACTTTAGCGGGAGGTCCAATGAGCAGTTCTTC	CASSTYFSGRSNEQFF
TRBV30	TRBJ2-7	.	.	TGTGCCTGGAGTGTACTTCAGGGCGGCTCCTACGAGCAGTACTTC	CAWSVLQGGSYEQYF
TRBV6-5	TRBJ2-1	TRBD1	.	TGTGCCAGCAGTCCCACAGGGGGCTCCTACAATGAGCAGTTCTTC	CASSPTGGSYNEQFF
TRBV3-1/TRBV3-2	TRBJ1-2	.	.	TGTGCCAGCAGCCCAGGGGTAGGTTCGGGACCGTCTAACTATGGCTACACCTTC	CASSPGVGSGPSNYGYTF
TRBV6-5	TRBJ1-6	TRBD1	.	TGTGCCAGCAGTAAAACACAGGGGGCGCGGTCACCCCTCCACTTT	CASSKTQGARSPLHF
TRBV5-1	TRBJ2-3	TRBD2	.	TGCGCCAGCAGCTTGGAAAGAGGGACTAGCGTCACAGATACGCAGTATTTT	CASSLERGTSVTDTQYF
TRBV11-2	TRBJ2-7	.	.	TGTGCCAGCAGCTTCGGGAGCTCCTACGAGCAGTACTTC	CASSFGSSYEQYF
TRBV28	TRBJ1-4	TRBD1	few	TGTGCCAGCAGCCTAGGGGGCTTTAATGAAAAACTGTTTTTT	CASSLGGFNEKLFF
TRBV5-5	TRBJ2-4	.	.	TGTGCCAGCAGCTGGGCGGGGGCCCGTCAAAACATTCAGTACTTC	CASSWAGARQNIQYF
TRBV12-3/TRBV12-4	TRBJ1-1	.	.	TGTGCCAGTGCCCGAGTGAACACTGAAGCTTTCTTT	CASARVNTEAFF
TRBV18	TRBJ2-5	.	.	TGTGCCAGCTCACTGGACAGAAACCAAGAGACCCAGTACTTC	CASSLDRNQETQYF
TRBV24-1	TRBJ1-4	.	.	TGTGCCACCAGTGATTCCCTCAATGAAAAACTGTTTTTT	CATSDSLNEKLFF
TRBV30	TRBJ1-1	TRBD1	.	TGTGCCTGGAGCCGAGGGGGCAGGGGCACTGAAGCTTTCTTT	CAWSRGGRGTEAFF
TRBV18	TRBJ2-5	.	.	TGTGCCAGCTCACCCCAATCCGGAGGGACTGAGACCCAGTACTTC	CASSPQSGGTETQYF
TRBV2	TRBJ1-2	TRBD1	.	TGTGCCAGATCGGGACAGATTAACTATGGCTACACCTTC	CARSGQINYGYTF
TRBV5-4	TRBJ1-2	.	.	TGTGCCAGCAGCCCGGCGGGGGGGCGGGAAGACTATGGCTACACCTTC	CASSPAGGREDYGYTF
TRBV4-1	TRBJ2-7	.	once	TGCGCCAGCAGCCCTGAAGCCTCCTACGAGCAGTACTTC	CASSPEASYEQYF
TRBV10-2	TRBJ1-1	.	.	TGCGCCAGCAGGGGGCAGGGAACCCCCACTGAAGCTTTCTTT	CASRGQGTPTEAFF
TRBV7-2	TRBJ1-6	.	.	TGTGCCAGCAGCTTGGCCTTTAATTCACCCCTCCACTTT	CASSLAFNSPLHF
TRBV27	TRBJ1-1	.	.	TGTGCCAGCAGTTTGGGACACACCGTGGGGAGAGCTTTCTTT	CASSLGHTVGRAFF
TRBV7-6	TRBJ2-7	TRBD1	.	TGTGCCAGCAGCTTGGACAGGGGAAGAGGCGTTAGGGAGCAGTACTTC	CASSLDRGRGVREQYF
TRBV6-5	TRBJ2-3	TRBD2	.	TGTGCCAGCAGACCAAGCGGGGGGGGCACAGATACGCAGTATTTT	CASRPSGGGTDTQYF
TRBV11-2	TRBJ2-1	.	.	TGTGCCAGCAGCACCCTCGACATGGATGAGGGTGAGCAGTTCTTC	CASSTLDMDEGEQFF
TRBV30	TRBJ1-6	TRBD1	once	TGTGCCTGGAGTGTCGGGACAGGGCTAAATTCACCCCTCCACTTT	CAWSVGTGLNSPLHF
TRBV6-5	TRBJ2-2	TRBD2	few	TGTGCCAGCAGATCCCTAGCGGGTACCGGGGAGCTGTTTTTT	CASRSLAGTGELFF